Presented here are 11 T cell receptor beta chains from one specimen sequenced in a study of follicular helper T cells after annual influenza vaccination. Repertoires were generated with immunoSEQ multiplex PCR, while TCRdb's copy carries only in-frame clones and drops some. The profile covers over 8,500 clones, with 70% to 85% appearing a single time and roughly 0.92% taken by the ten largest. This material consisted of CXCR5- memory CD4+ T cells sorted from blood, taken 6 weeks after influenza vaccination. All receptors come from an adult who received the influenza vaccine.

The rearrangement links TRBV10-2 to TRBJ2-5, with D tentatively TRBD1 (6 bases). The CDR3 length is 13 residues. V was pared by 6 bases and J by 5 bases, with 13 bases between. In germline, CDR1 is WSHSY, CDR2 SAAADI. CDR3 sequence reads: CASRGGISETQYF. CDR3 nucleotides: TGCGCCAGCAGAGGGGGAATTAGTGAGACCCAGTACTTC.

Concerning this clone: The identical CDR3 is also encoded by other nucleotide sequences in the sample. The chain carries TRBV27 and TRBJ2-1; 16 positions agree with TRBD2. The V and J ends lost 5 bases and 4 bases, in that order; junction bases with no gene match: 11. The CDR3 length is 19 residues. In germline, CDR1 is MNHEY, CDR2 SMNVEV (reference sequence). The CDR3 DNA reads as TGTGCCAGCAGTCCCCCAACGGGACTAGCGGGAGGGTGGTACAATGAGCAGTTCTTC. Its protein is CASSPPTGLAGGWYNEQFF.

J is TRBJ1-3 and V is TRBV6-5; tentatively, D is TRBD1 (5 bases). CDR3 length: 14 amino acids. V lost 2 bases to trimming and J lost 6 bases, with 11 bases between them. The V gene's germline CDR1 is MNHEY and CDR2 SVGAGI. CDR3 region: CASSYRGVENTIYF. The CDR3 nucleotides are TGTGCCAGCAGTTACAGGGGAGTAGAAAACACCATATATTTT.

This chain links TRBV19 with TRBJ2-2, with D uncertain. Trimming cost V 3 bases and J 1 base, with 6 bases left between them. Looked up from germline, CDR1 is LNHDA and CDR2 is SQIVND (reference sequence). This CDR3 comprises 14 residues. This CDR3 reads CASSIDRNTGELFF. DNA for the CDR3: TGTGCCAGTAGTATCGATCGGAACACCGGGGAGCTGTTTTTT. Drawing the rest from reference TRBV19 and TRBJ2-2, the complete variable domain is DGGITQSPKYLFRKEGQNVTLSCEQNLNHDAMYWYRQDPGQGLRLIYYSQIVNDFQKGDIAEGYSVSREKKESFPLTVTSAQKNPTAFYLCASSIDRNTGELFFGEGSRLTVL.

This chain connects TRBV4-1 to TRBJ1-5; no definite D call. V gave up 3 bases and J gave up 0 bases, with 9 bases separating them. The length of the CDR3 is 15 residues. Germline V CDR1 and CDR2: MGHRA, YSYEKL. In nucleotides, the CDR3 is TGCGCCAGCAGCCAGGGGTTGGATAGCAATCAGCCCCAGCATTTT. This encodes CASSQGLDSNQPQHF.

The rearrangement joins TRBV6-5 to TRBJ1-5; no definite D call. Trimming took 6 bases from V and 0 from J, leaving 9 bases between them. Germline values: CDR1 MNHEY, CDR2 SVGAGI. This CDR3 contains 14 residues. The CDR3 DNA reads as TGTGCCAGCAGCAACAGCTATAGCAATCAGCCCCAGCATTTT. This sequence encodes CASSNSYSNQPQHF.

The chain combines TRBV5-4 with TRBJ1-1; the D is unclear. The germline gives CDR1 SGHNT, CDR2 YYREEE (reference sequence). V was cut by 2 bases and J by 0 bases, with 17 bases left in between. The CDR3 runs to 17 residues. CDR3 region: CASSFRGSSFMNTEAFF. CDR3 bases: TGTGCCAGCAGCTTCAGAGGTTCCTCATTTATGAACACTGAAGCTTTCTTT.

The J gene is TRBJ2-3, the V gene TRBV19; 11 bases align to TRBD2. This CDR3 comprises 19 residues. Germline CDR1 is LNHDA and CDR2 is SQIVND (reference sequence). J was trimmed by 0 bases and V by 6 bases; bases with no gene match: 14. Written as DNA, the CDR3 is TGTGCCAGTAGGCCGGGACTAGCGGTCCTTAGGCCTAGCACAGATACGCAGTATTTT. This sequence encodes CASRPGLAVLRPSTDTQYF.

In its sample, this clone was seen once. The chain recombines TRBV6-5 with TRBJ2-3; 9 bases are a match to TRBD2. Germline loops: CDR1 MNHEY, CDR2 SVGAGI. The CDR3 runs to 15 residues. The V gene end was trimmed by 2 bases and the J gene end by 7 bases; junction bases not matched to a gene: 7. In DNA, the CDR3 is TGTGCCAGCAGTTACCGGGCGGGAGGGCGGAATACGCAGTATTTT. It encodes CASSYRAGGRNTQYF.

The V and J genes are TRBV19 and TRBJ2-2; D is uncertain. This CDR3 comprises 17 residues. Germline V gene sequence: CDR1 LNHDA, CDR2 SQIVND (reference sequence). The V gene lost 4 bases and the J gene lost 7 bases, with 22 bases spanning the gap. This CDR3 reads CASSTLLRQRLDGELFF. The CDR3 nucleotides read TGTGCCAGTAGTACGTTGCTCCGGCAGAGGTTGGACGGGGAGCTGTTTTTT.

The chain employs TRBV19 and TRBJ1-6, with a possible D match to TRBD1 (6 bases). The CDR3 extends over 16 amino acids. CDR1 and CDR2 from the germline V gene are LNHDA and SQIVND (reference sequence). Between the trimmed V and J ends, which lost 6 bases and 9 bases, there was a span of 21 bases. The chain's CDR3 is CASSNVLGAEISPLHF. DNA for the CDR3: TGTGCCAGTAGCAACGTTCTGGGGGCCGAAATTTCACCCCTCCACTTT.